One and the same sample provided the 10 T cell receptor beta chains below, sequenced in a study of T-cell reconstitution after alpha-beta-depleted transplantation in children. A TCRbeta library incorporating unique molecular identifiers was prepared. TCRdb called the PCR reads again in MiXCR, with one record for every CDR3 protein. The table records 700,000 or so distinct CDR3 sequences, roughly 13% of them present only once. The sequencing here drew on PBMCs, taken before TCRalphabeta/CD19-depleted stem cell transplant. The receptors shown here come from a girl aged 2-10 years with congenital amegakaryocytic thrombocytopenia, due to receive a stem cell transplant.

This clonotype has at least ten counts. The chain has TRBV5-1 and TRBJ2-4; D remains unclear. Trimming pared 1 base from V and 2 bases from J, leaving 28 bases between. The CDR3 length is 21 residues. Germline assignment: CDR1 SGHRS and CDR2 YFSETQ. The CDR3 spells CASSLLPDIRILSRTKNIQYF. Here the CDR3 DNA reads TGCGCCAGCAGCTTGCTCCCCGATATAAGGATACTTTCCCGAACCAAAAACATTCAGTACTTC.

This clonotype was seen repeatedly, ten times or more. The chain recombines TRBV12-3 or TRBV12-4 with TRBJ2-3; D gene uncertain. V was trimmed by 4 bases and J by 1 base, leaving 3 bases between them. This CDR3 region has 12 residues. The CDR3 DNA reads TGTGCCAGCAGTTCCCGCACAGATACGCAGTATTTT. Protein product: CASSSRTDTQYF.

This clonotype was recorded at least ten times. The V and J genes are TRBV7-9 and TRBJ2-1; the D gene could be TRBD1 or TRBD2 (5 bases each). The germline V gene has CDR1 SEHNR and CDR2 FQNEAQ (reference sequence). V lost 5 bases and J lost 9, with 11 bases in between. The CDR3 totals 12 residues. The CDR3 DNA reads as TGTGCCAGCAGCCCCGCAGGGAGTGAGCAGTTCTTC. Amino acids: CASSPAGSEQFF. Variable domain in full (rest from reference TRBV7-9 and TRBJ2-1): DTGVSQNPRHKITKRGQNVTFRCDPISEHNRLYWYRQTLGQGPEFLTYFQNEAQLEKSRLLSDRFSAERPKGSFSTLEIQRTEQGDSAMYLCASSPAGSEQFFGPGTRLTVL.

CDR3 loop: CASQWGGGNQPQHF. CDR3 nucleotide sequence: TGTGCCAGCCAGTGGGGGGGGGGCAATCAGCCCCAGCATTTT. The chain has TRBV5-5 and TRBJ1-5, with a possible D match to TRBD1 (5 bases). Deletions cut 7 bases from V and 2 bases from J, with 13 bases between. This CDR3 spans 14 amino acids. Germline CDR1 reads SGHKS; CDR2 reads YYEKEE (reference sequence).

This clonotype was detected ten times or more. The V gene is TRBV5-1, the J gene TRBJ2-5, with D possibly being TRBD2 (6 bases). The germline gives CDR1 SGHRS, CDR2 YFSETQ. The germline V and J ends were trimmed by 0 bases and 3 bases, with 15 bases remaining between them. The CDR3 covers 16 residues. The CDR3 DNA follows: TGCGCCAGCAGCTTGGTACCGGGAGAGGGGAAAGAGACCCAGTACTTC. It codes for CASSLVPGEGKETQYF.

The V call is TRBV7-9, the J call TRBJ2-2, with D maybe TRBD1 (6 bases). The germline V gene has CDR1 SEHNR and CDR2 FQNEAQ (reference sequence). The CDR3 extends over 16 amino acids. Trimming removed 5 bases from V and 1 base from J, with 14 bases in between. CDR3 DNA sequence: TGTGCCAGCAGCACTGCCGGGACACTGAACACCGGGGAGCTGTTTTTT. Its protein product is CASSTAGTLNTGELFF.

This clonotype was seen many times. CDR3 amino acids: CSATKGPQGSYGYTF. For the CDR3, the DNA is TGCAGTGCTACCAAGGGGCCTCAAGGCTCCTATGGCTACACCTTC. The V gene is TRBV20-1, the J gene TRBJ1-2; TRBD1 might be the D (5 bases). The germline V gene encodes CDR1 DFQATT and CDR2 SNEGSKA (reference sequence). The CDR3 runs to 15 residues. Trimming cost V 4 bases and J 4 bases, with 19 bases left between them.

This clonotype was seen at least ten times. The rearrangement joins TRBV5-1 to TRBJ1-2; TRBD1 might be the D (5 bases). The germline V gene has CDR1 SGHRS and CDR2 YFSETQ. The CDR3 has 16 residues. V gave up 7 bases and J gave up 0 bases, with 19 bases separating them. This CDR3 is CASRRAGRRANYGYTF. The CDR3 DNA follows: TGCGCCAGCCGCAGGGCAGGGCGGAGAGCTAACTATGGCTACACCTTC.

This clonotype has ten or more counts. The V call is TRBV6-5, the J call TRBJ2-7; unclear D gene. CDR1 is MNHEY and CDR2 is SVGAGI in the germline V gene. V shed 4 bases and J shed 2 bases, with 12 bases lying between them. The CDR3 is 14 residues long. The CDR3 sequence is CASSLRAYAYEQYF. CDR3 coding DNA: TGTGCCAGCAGTTTAAGGGCCTACGCCTACGAGCAGTACTTC.

This clonotype turned up a few times. The V and J genes are TRBV5-1 and TRBJ2-1; tentatively, D is TRBD1 or TRBD2 (5 bases each). The CDR3 is made up of 15 amino acids. The ends were cut back, 7 bases at V and 4 bases at J, with 18 bases in the middle. From germline, CDR1 is SGHRS and CDR2 YFSETQ. CDR3 coding DNA: TGCGCCAGCGATAGGGGAGCCGGGGTATACAATGAGCAGTTCTTC. Residues: CASDRGAGVYNEQFF.